One sample yielded the 32 T cell receptor beta chains listed below, sequenced in a study of cytomegalovirus exposure and HLA in healthy donors. Primers for the PCR totalled 60 Vbeta and 13 Jbeta. Generated by immunoSEQ multiplex PCR, the TCRdb table keeps only in-frame clones and is missing some. The data show approximately 61,000 clones, about 84% seen once. Material: PBMCs. The receptor source for this set is a young man in good health and CMV-seropositive.

This chain joins TRBV13 and TRBJ2-3; 10 nucleotides align to TRBD2. The CDR3 length is 16 residues. V dropped 4 bases and J dropped 1; count of bases not matched to a gene: 5. Germline CDR1 PRHDT, CDR2 FYEKMQ (reference sequence). CDR3 coding DNA: TGTGCCAGCAGCTCTTCCGGGACTAGCGGCACAGATACGCAGTATTTT. This encodes CASSSSGTSGTDTQYF.

The table lists this clone with a count of one. This chain uses TRBV4-2 with TRBJ1-3; TRBD1 is a possible D gene (6 bases). The CDR3 extends over 16 amino acids. Per the germline V gene, CDR1 is LGHNA and CDR2 is YNFKEQ. V dropped 4 bases and J dropped 2 bases, with 15 bases sitting between them. The CDR3 DNA reads as TGTGCCAGCAGCCCTACCCCAGGGGACCCTGGAAACACCATATATTTT. Protein product: CASSPTPGDPGNTIYF.

J is TRBJ2-3 and V is TRBV7-9; 7 bases fit TRBD1. The germline V gene encodes CDR1 SEHNR and CDR2 FQNEAQ (reference sequence). The V gene end was trimmed by 5 bases and the J gene end by 6 bases; junction bases not matched to a gene: 5. The CDR3 covers 13 residues. CDR3 nucleotides: TGTGCCAGCAGCCCAACAGGGGCCGATACGCAGTATTTT. Translating gives CASSPTGADTQYF.

This chain connects TRBV7-9 to TRBJ1-3; D unresolved. Germline loops: CDR1 SEHNR, CDR2 FQNEAQ (reference sequence). The CDR3 totals 14 residues. The V and J ends lost 2 bases and 4 bases respectively, with 9 bases between them. Here the CDR3 DNA reads TGTGCCAGCAGCTTACGGGGATACGGAAACACCATATATTTT. Its protein is CASSLRGYGNTIYF.

This chain connects TRBV7-9 to TRBJ1-2; the D gene is possibly TRBD1 (6 bases). CDR1 and CDR2 from the germline V gene are SEHNR and FQNEAQ (reference sequence). This CDR3 region has 14 residues. V was clipped by 1 base and J by 4 bases, with 10 bases between them. The CDR3, as DNA: TGTGCCAGCAGCTTAGGGCAGGGGACCTATGGCTACACCTTC. Its translation is CASSLGQGTYGYTF.

In this sample, this clone turned up a few times. J is TRBJ2-1 and V is TRBV6-4, with D perhaps matching TRBD1 (6 bases). Trimming shortened V by 5 bases and J by 0 bases, and 11 bases separated the two germline ends. The CDR3 is 15 amino acids. The V gene's germline CDR1 is MRHNA and CDR2 SNTAGT. CDR3 amino acids: CASSPDRSSYNEQFF. The CDR3, as DNA: TGTGCCAGCAGTCCCGACAGGAGCTCCTACAATGAGCAGTTCTTC.

This sequence joins TRBV6-5 and TRBJ1-1; weak D call: TRBD1 (6 bases). Germline values: CDR1 MNHEY, CDR2 SVGAGI. The CDR3 runs to 14 residues. Trimming removed 4 bases at V and 2 bases at J, with 11 bases between. As DNA, the CDR3 is TGTGCCAGCAGTTCCCTCAGGGGAAACACTGAAGCTTTCTTT. It encodes CASSSLRGNTEAFF.

The chain carries TRBV14 and TRBJ1-1; D is possibly TRBD1 (6 bases). This CDR3 comprises 13 residues. V lost 2 bases, J lost 3 bases, and 7 bases lay in between. Germline-derived CDR1 and CDR2 are SGHDN and FVKESK. CDR3 bases: TGTGCCAGCAGCCAAAGGACAGACACTGAAGCTTTCTTT. Amino acid sequence: CASSQRTDTEAFF.

This chain joins TRBV6-5 and TRBJ2-7; the D gene is possibly TRBD1 (5 bases). Deletions cut 6 bases from V and 4 bases from J, with 10 bases between. The CDR3 totals 12 residues. Germline CDR1 is MNHEY and CDR2 is SVGAGI. The CDR3 loop reads CASRSTEYEQYF. The CDR3 nucleotides are TGTGCCAGCAGGTCGACAGAGTACGAGCAGTACTTC.

The chain employs TRBV19 and TRBJ2-3; D unresolved. The germline V gene has CDR1 LNHDA and CDR2 SQIVND (reference sequence). V lost 3 bases, J lost 5 bases, and 6 bases lay in between. The CDR3 extends over 12 amino acids. CDR3 nucleotides: TGTGCCAGTAGTATCCCCGGAGATACGCAGTATTTT. Translation gives CASSIPGDTQYF.

The chain employs TRBV10-2 and TRBJ1-5, with TRBD1 identical over 8 bases. This CDR3 region has 15 residues. Per the germline V gene, CDR1 is WSHSY and CDR2 is SAAADI. Unmatched junction bases numbered 17, after V lost 8 bases and J lost 11 bases. CDR3 protein: CASAQTGVGGGAQHF. The CDR3 DNA reads TGCGCCAGCGCCCAGACAGGGGTAGGGGGGGGAGCCCAGCATTTT.

J is TRBJ1-1 and V is TRBV7-2, with D hard to call. V dropped 4 bases and J dropped 2 bases, with 14 bases sitting between them. The length of the CDR3 is 15 residues. Germline V gene data show CDR1 as SGHTA and CDR2 as FQGNSA. DNA of the CDR3: TGTGCCAGCAGCTCCTACCGCGGGGATAACACTGAAGCTTTCTTT. The encoded protein is CASSSYRGDNTEAFF.

The chain employs TRBV30 and TRBJ1-2; a weak D match, TRBD1 (6 bases). From germline, CDR1 is GTSNPN and CDR2 SVGIG (reference sequence). CDR3 length equals 13 residues. Trimming pared 0 bases from V and 2 bases from J, leaving 7 bases between. The CDR3 coding sequence is TGTGCCTGGAGTGTCACAGGGAACTATGGCTACACCTTC. Protein sequence: CAWSVTGNYGYTF.

This chain links TRBV7-2 with TRBJ1-1, with 10 bases that match TRBD1. Germline assignment: CDR1 SGHTA and CDR2 FQGNSA. J lost 4 bases, V lost 6 bases, and 11 bases had no gene match. This CDR3 is 16 amino acids long. CDR3 residues: CASRPDRGEGVTEAFF. CDR3 nucleotide sequence: TGTGCCAGCAGGCCGGACAGGGGGGAGGGGGTCACTGAAGCTTTCTTT.

The rearrangement uses TRBV7-2 and TRBJ2-2; D is perhaps TRBD2 (6 bases). In germline, CDR1 is SGHTA, CDR2 FQGNSA. Trimming pared 8 bases from V and 0 bases from J, leaving 19 bases between. The CDR3 has 17 residues. The CDR3 is CASRSPGLAPNTGELFF. For the CDR3, the DNA is TGTGCCAGCCGATCTCCGGGGCTAGCGCCGAACACCGGGGAGCTGTTTTTT.

V is TRBV28 and J is TRBJ2-6; possible D gene TRBD1, 5 bases. Trimming shortened V by 8 bases and J by 2 bases, and 10 bases separated the two germline ends. Looked up from germline, CDR1 is MDHEN and CDR2 is SYDVKM. The CDR3 sequence is 14 residues long. DNA of the CDR3: TGTGCCAGCCGAGAAGGGGCTGGGGCCAACGTCCTGACTTTC. Translated, it gives CASREGAGANVLTF.

V and J are TRBV6-1 and TRBJ1-1, with a weak D call TRBD1 (5 bases). V shed 4 bases and J shed 0 bases, with 6 bases lying between them. Germline CDR1 reads MNHNS; CDR2 reads SASEGT. The CDR3 has 13 amino acids. The CDR3: CASSGQMNTEAFF. The DNA for the CDR3 is TGTGCCAGCAGTGGACAGATGAACACTGAAGCTTTCTTT.

For the CDR3, the DNA is TGCAGCGTTGAAGAAGTCACTTCGGGGGAGACCCAGTACTTC. As protein: CSVEEVTSGETQYF. The gene calls are TRBV29-1 and TRBJ2-5, with D maybe TRBD2 (5 bases). V shed 0 bases and J shed 5 bases, with 13 bases lying between them. CDR1 and CDR2 (germline): SQVTM, ANQGSEA. The CDR3 covers 14 residues.

The chain couples TRBV27 to TRBJ1-5, with TRBD1 as a possible D gene (5 bases). The germline CDR1 and CDR2 sequences are MNHEY and SMNVEV (reference sequence). V lost 7 bases, J lost 11 bases, and 15 bases lay in between. CDR3 size: 12 residues. The CDR3 coding sequence is TGTGCCAGCACCGCAGCCGGGGGAGCCCAGCATTTT. It encodes CASTAAGGAQHF.

The chain combines TRBV29-1 with TRBJ1-4, with 9 bases lining up with TRBD1. The CDR3 is 14 amino acids. Germline V gene sequence: CDR1 SQVTM, CDR2 ANQGSEA. V shed 6 bases, J shed 8 bases, and the junction held 10 bases outside the gene matches. CDR3 residues: CSVLTGTGREKLFF. CDR3 nucleotide sequence: TGCAGCGTCCTTACCGGGACAGGGAGGGAAAAACTGTTTTTT.

V and J are TRBV29-1 and TRBJ1-3; D ambiguous. The CDR3 is made up of 14 amino acids. CDR1 and CDR2 from the germline V gene are SQVTM and ANQGSEA. V was trimmed by 6 bases and J by 8 bases, leaving 20 bases between them. CDR3 protein: CSVGEGREVHTIYF. CDR3 sequence (DNA): TGCAGCGTCGGTGAGGGTAGAGAGGTACACACCATATATTTT. Full variable domain (rest looked up from reference TRBV29-1 and TRBJ1-3): SAVISQKPSRDICQRGTSLTIQCQVDSQVTMMFWYRQQPGQSLTLIATANQGSEATYESGFVIDKFPISRPNLTFSTLTVSNMSPEDSSIYLCSVGEGREVHTIYFGEGSWLTVV.

The chain recombines TRBV4-1 with TRBJ2-1; D possibly corresponds to TRBD1 (6 bases). Germline V lookup: CDR1 MGHRA, CDR2 YSYEKL. Between the trimmed V and J ends, which lost 1 base and 0 bases, there was a span of 19 bases. There are 19 residues in the CDR3. CDR3 sequence: CASSQARQVGRSSYNEQFF. Here the CDR3 DNA reads TGCGCCAGCAGCCAAGCCCGACAGGTCGGACGGAGCTCCTACAATGAGCAGTTCTTC.

The CDR3 sequence: CASSPQGHLNSGANVLTF. CDR3 DNA sequence: TGTGCCAGCAGCCCTCAGGGACACCTCAACTCTGGGGCCAACGTCCTGACTTTC. The V and J genes are TRBV2 and TRBJ2-6; weak D call: TRBD1 (6 bases). The germline V gene encodes CDR1 SNHLY and CDR2 FYNNEI. CDR3 length equals 18 residues. Between the trimmed V and J ends, which lost 6 bases and 0 bases, there was a span of 18 bases.

The rearrangement links TRBV30 to TRBJ1-6; 7 positions agree with TRBD1. V lost 4 bases and J lost 7; bases outside the gene matches: 7. Germline CDR1 and CDR2: GTSNPN and SVGIG (reference sequence). This CDR3 contains 14 residues. In nucleotides, the CDR3 is TGTGCCTGGATACGACAGGGTTCGAATTCACCCCTCCACTTT. This translates into CAWIRQGSNSPLHF.

The sample holds one count of this clone. The chain employs TRBV6-5 and TRBJ1-1, with TRBD1 as a possible D gene (5 bases). Per the germline V gene, CDR1 is MNHEY and CDR2 is SVGAGI. Trimming removed 4 bases at V and 6 bases at J, with 9 bases between. This CDR3 comprises 12 residues. The CDR3 nucleotides are TGTGCCAGCAGTTCGCGGGACGCTGAAGCTTTCTTT. This encodes CASSSRDAEAFF.

The rearrangement uses TRBV7-6 and TRBJ1-5; D gene ambiguous. Germline CDR1 and CDR2: SGHVS and FNYEAQ. Trimming cost V 7 bases and J 2 bases, with 6 bases left between them. This CDR3 is 12 amino acids long. For the CDR3, the DNA is TGTGCCAGCACAACGGGCAATCAGCCCCAGCATTTT. It is translated as CASTTGNQPQHF.

The gene calls are TRBV7-2 and TRBJ1-4, with no clear D. The CDR3 covers 15 residues. V was shortened by 1 base and J by 0 bases, with 6 bases between the two germline ends. Germline CDR1 SGHTA, CDR2 FQGNSA. Here the CDR3 DNA reads TGTGCCAGCAGCTTAGAACGCGCAACTAATGAAAAACTGTTTTTT. It specifies CASSLERATNEKLFF.

V usage is TRBV4-1 and J usage is TRBJ1-2; TRBD1 might be the D (6 bases). The germline gives CDR1 MGHRA, CDR2 YSYEKL. The CDR3 has 16 amino acids. V was shortened by 4 bases and J by 4 bases, with 19 bases between the two germline ends. DNA of the CDR3: TGCGCCAGCAGCCTTGGGGGCGGGGGATCTAGCTATGGCTACACCTTC. Its protein is CASSLGGGGSSYGYTF.

On this clone: Germline and junction disagree at one end, which may indicate a read error. V gene TRBV30 combines with J gene TRBJ1-4; possibly TRBD1 for D (6 bases). The CDR3 has 14 amino acids. Per the germline V gene, CDR1 is GTSNPN and CDR2 is SVGIG (reference sequence). The CDR3 bases are TGTGCCTGGACGATGGGGACAACGAATGAAAAACTGTTTTTT. As protein: CAWTMGTTNEKLFF.

In its sample, this clone was seen a few times. The V and J genes are TRBV20-1 and TRBJ2-7; no definite D call. The CDR3 is 11 residues long. CDR1 and CDR2 (germline): DFQATT, SNEGSKA (reference sequence). With 3 bases removed from V and 4 bases from J, the gap between germline ends came to 7 bases. The CDR3 is CSASPVYEQYF. Here the CDR3 DNA reads TGCAGTGCTAGTCCGGTGTACGAGCAGTACTTC.

This rearrangement joins TRBV10-3 to TRBJ2-1; TRBD1 agrees at 7 bases. Germline V CDR1 and CDR2: ENHRY, SYGVKD. Trimming removed 6 bases from V and 3 bases from J; junction bases left unmatched: 8. This CDR3 contains 15 residues. CDR3 bases: TGTGCCATCAGCCCGCTGGGGACAGACTACAATGAGCAGTTCTTC. This sequence encodes CAISPLGTDYNEQFF.

The sample holds one count of this clone. V gene TRBV6-1 combines with J gene TRBJ2-1; 12 bases align to TRBD2. CDR1 and CDR2 from the germline V gene are MNHNS and SASEGT. This CDR3 is built from 14 residues. V lost 3 bases, J lost 15 bases, and 9 bases stayed unmatched. CDR3 bases: TGTGCCAGCAGTGACCTAGCGGGGGGGCAAATCTTGTTCTTC. Its translation: CASSDLAGGQILFF.